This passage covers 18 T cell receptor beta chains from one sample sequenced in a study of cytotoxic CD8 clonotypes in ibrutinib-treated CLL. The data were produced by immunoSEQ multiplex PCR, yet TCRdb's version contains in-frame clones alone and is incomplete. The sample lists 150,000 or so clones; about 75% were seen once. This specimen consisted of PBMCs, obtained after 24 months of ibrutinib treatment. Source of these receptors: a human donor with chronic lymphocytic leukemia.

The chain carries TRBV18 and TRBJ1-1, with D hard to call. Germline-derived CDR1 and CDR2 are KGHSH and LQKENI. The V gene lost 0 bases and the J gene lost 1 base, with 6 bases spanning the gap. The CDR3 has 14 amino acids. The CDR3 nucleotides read TGTGCCAGCTCACCACCGCCGGGGAACACTGAAGCTTTCTTT. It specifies CASSPPPGNTEAFF.

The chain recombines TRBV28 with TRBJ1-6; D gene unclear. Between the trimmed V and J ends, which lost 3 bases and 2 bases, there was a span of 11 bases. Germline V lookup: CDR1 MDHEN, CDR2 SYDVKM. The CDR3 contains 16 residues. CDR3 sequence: CASSFSGLAYNSPLHF. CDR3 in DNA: TGTGCCAGCAGTTTTTCGGGGTTGGCCTATAATTCACCCCTCCACTTT.

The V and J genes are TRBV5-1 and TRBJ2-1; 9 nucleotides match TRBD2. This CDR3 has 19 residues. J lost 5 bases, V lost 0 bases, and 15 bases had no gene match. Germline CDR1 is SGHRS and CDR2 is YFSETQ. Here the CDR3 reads CASSLAARGGPSLNNEQFF. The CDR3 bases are TGCGCCAGCAGCTTGGCTGCGCGGGGGGGCCCGAGTCTCAACAATGAGCAGTTCTTC.

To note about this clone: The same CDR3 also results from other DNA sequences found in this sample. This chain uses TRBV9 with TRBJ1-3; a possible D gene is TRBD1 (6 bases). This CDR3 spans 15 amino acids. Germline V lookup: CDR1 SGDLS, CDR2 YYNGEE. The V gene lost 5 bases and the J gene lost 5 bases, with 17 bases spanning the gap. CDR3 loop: CASSPQGIPRNTIYF. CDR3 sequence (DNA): TGTGCCAGCAGTCCCCAGGGGATCCCTAGAAACACCATATATTTT.

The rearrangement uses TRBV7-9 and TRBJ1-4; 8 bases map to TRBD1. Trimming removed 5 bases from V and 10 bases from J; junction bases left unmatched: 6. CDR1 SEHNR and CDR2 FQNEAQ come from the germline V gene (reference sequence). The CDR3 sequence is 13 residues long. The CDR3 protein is CASSALDRGKLFF. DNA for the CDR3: TGTGCCAGCAGCGCACTCGACAGGGGAAAACTGTTTTTT.

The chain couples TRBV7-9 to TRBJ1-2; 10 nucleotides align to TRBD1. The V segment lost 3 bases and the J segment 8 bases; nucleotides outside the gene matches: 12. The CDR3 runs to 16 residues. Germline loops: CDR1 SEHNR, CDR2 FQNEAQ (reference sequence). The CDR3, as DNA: TGTGCCAGCAGCTTCTGGACAGGGGGAACGATTTGGGGCTACACCTTC. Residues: CASSFWTGGTIWGYTF.

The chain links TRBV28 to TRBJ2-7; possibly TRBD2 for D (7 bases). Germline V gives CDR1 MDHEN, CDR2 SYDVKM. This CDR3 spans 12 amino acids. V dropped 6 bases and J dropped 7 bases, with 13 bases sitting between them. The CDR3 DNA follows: TGTGCCAGCAGGGGGGGGCCCGGGGAGCAGTACTTC. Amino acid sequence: CASRGGPGEQYF.

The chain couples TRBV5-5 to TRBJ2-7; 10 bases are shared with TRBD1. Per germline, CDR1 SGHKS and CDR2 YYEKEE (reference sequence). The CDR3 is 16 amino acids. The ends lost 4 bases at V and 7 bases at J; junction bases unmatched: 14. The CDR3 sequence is CASSPVPGQGTREQYF. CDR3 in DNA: TGTGCCAGCAGCCCGGTTCCGGGACAGGGGACGAGAGAGCAGTACTTC.

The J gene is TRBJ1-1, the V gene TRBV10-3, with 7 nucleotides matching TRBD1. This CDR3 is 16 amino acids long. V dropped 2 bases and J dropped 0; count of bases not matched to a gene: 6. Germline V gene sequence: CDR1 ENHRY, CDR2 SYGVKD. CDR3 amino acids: CAISERTGDMNTEAFF. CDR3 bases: TGTGCCATCAGTGAGAGAACAGGGGACATGAACACTGAAGCTTTCTTT.

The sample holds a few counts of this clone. The CDR3 DNA is TGCGCCAGCTCTGGGGGGGGCAGGGCCAATCAGCCCCAGCATTTT. This sequence encodes CASSGGGRANQPQHF. V and J are TRBV10-1 and TRBJ1-5, with D possibly being TRBD1 (6 bases). The ends were cut back, 8 bases at V and 3 bases at J, with 17 bases in the middle. The CDR3 covers 15 residues. Looked up from germline, CDR1 is WNHNN and CDR2 is SYGVQD (reference sequence).

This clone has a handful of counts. The CDR3 loop is CASSLVQGSRNTEAFF. In DNA, the CDR3 is TGTGCCAGCAGCTTGGTACAGGGGAGTCGGAACACTGAAGCTTTCTTT. This chain joins TRBV5-4 and TRBJ1-1; 7 nucleotides align to TRBD1. CDR3 length: 16 amino acids. The J segment lost 1 base and the V segment lost 0 bases, leaving 6 bases of the junction unmatched. Germline V lookup: CDR1 SGHNT, CDR2 YYREEE (reference sequence).

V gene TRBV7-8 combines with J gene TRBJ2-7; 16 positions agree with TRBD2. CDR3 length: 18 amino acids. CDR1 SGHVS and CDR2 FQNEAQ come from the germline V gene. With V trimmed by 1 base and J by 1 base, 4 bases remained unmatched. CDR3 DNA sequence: TGTGCCAGCAGCTTAGTGCGGGGACTAGCGGGAGGGTCCTACGAGCAGTACTTC. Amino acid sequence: CASSLVRGLAGGSYEQYF.

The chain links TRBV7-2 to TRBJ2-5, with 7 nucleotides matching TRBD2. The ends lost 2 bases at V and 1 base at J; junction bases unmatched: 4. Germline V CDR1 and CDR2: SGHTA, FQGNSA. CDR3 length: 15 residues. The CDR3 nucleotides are TGTGCCAGCAGCTTAAGCGGGACGATCCAAGAGACCCAGTACTTC. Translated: CASSLSGTIQETQYF.

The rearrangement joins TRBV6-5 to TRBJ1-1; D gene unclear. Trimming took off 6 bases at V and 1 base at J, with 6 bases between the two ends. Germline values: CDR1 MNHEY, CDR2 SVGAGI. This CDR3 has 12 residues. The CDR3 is CASRGPNTEAFF. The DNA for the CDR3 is TGTGCCAGCAGGGGCCCGAACACTGAAGCTTTCTTT.

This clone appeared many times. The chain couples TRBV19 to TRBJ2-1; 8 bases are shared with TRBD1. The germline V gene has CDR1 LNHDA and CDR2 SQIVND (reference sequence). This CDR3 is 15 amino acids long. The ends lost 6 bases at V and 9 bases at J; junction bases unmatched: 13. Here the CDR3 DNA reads TGTGCCAGTAGACACCAAGGACAGGGATTTGGTGAGCAGTTCTTC. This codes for CASRHQGQGFGEQFF. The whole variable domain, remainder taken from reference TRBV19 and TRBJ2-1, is DGGITQSPKYLFRKEGQNVTLSCEQNLNHDAMYWYRQDPGQGLRLIYYSQIVNDFQKGDIAEGYSVSREKKESFPLTVTSAQKNPTAFYLCASRHQGQGFGEQFFGPGTRLTVL.

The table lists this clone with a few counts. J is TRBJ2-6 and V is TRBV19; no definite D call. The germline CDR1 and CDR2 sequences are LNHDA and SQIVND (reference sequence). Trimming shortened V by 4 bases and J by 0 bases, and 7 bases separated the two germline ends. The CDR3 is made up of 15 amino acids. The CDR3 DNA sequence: TGTGCCAGTAGTAGGGCAGACTCTGGGGCCAACGTCCTGACTTTC. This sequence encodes CASSRADSGANVLTF. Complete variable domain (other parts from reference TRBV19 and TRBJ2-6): DGGITQSPKYLFRKEGQNVTLSCEQNLNHDAMYWYRQDPGQGLRLIYYSQIVNDFQKGDIAEGYSVSREKKESFPLTVTSAQKNPTAFYLCASSRADSGANVLTFGAGSRLTVL.

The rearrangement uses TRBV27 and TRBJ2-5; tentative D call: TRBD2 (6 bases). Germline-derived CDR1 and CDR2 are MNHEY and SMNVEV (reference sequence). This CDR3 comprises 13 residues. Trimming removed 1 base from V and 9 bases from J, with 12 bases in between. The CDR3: CASSLWAGGAQYF. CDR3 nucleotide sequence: TGTGCCAGCAGTTTATGGGCTGGCGGGGCCCAGTACTTC.

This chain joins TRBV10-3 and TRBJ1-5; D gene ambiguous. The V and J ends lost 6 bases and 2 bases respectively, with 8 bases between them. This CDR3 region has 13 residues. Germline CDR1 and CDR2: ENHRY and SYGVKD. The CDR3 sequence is CAISGSRNQPQHF. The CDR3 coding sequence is TGTGCCATCAGCGGCAGCCGCAATCAGCCCCAGCATTTT.